The 9 T cell receptor beta chains listed next were all sequenced from one sample in a study of blood T cell repertoires in COVID-19. The data were produced by immunoSEQ multiplex PCR, yet TCRdb's version contains in-frame clones alone and is incomplete. The repertoire has roughly 250,000 clones, 92% of them found once; the top ten carry about 0.8%. The specimen was peripheral blood. All receptors come from a man younger than 45 with COVID-19, enrolled during active disease.

V usage is TRBV7-3 and J usage is TRBJ1-3; tentative D call: TRBD1 (5 bases). The germline V gene encodes CDR1 SGHTA and CDR2 FQGTGA. Trimming removed 6 bases at V and 4 bases at J, with 13 bases between. The CDR3 has 14 residues. The CDR3 DNA is TGTGCCAGCAGTCAGGGACTCGACGGAAACACCATATATTTT. This codes for CASSQGLDGNTIYF.

The V and J genes are TRBV5-1 and TRBJ2-5; TRBD2 matches at 9 bases. Trimming removed 0 bases from V and 2 bases from J; junction bases left unmatched: 11. Germline assignment: CDR1 SGHRS and CDR2 YFSETQ. The CDR3 extends over 18 amino acids. As DNA, the CDR3 is TGCGCCAGCAGCTTGGGCCCCGCCCAGCGGGGGGTACAAGAGACCCAGTACTTC. Translated: CASSLGPAQRGVQETQYF.

There are a few counts of this clone. The rearrangement links TRBV5-1 to TRBJ1-3; 8 bases are shared with TRBD1. CDR1 is SGHRS, CDR2 YFSETQ, per germline. The length of the CDR3 is 16 residues. Trimming cost V 4 bases and J 0 bases; bases outside gene matches: 6. Written as DNA, the CDR3 is TGCGCCAGCAGCCCCCGGACAGGGCCCTCTGGAAACACCATATATTTT. It yields the protein CASSPRTGPSGNTIYF. Drawing the rest from reference TRBV5-1 and TRBJ1-3, the complete variable domain is KAGVTQTPRYLIKTRGQQVTLSCSPISGHRSVSWYQQTPGQGLQFLFEYFSETQRNKGNFPGRFSGRQFSNSRSEMNVSTLELGDSALYLCASSPRTGPSGNTIYFGEGSWLTVV.

This chain uses TRBV7-2 with TRBJ2-7; D remains unclear. Trimming took off 1 base at V and 2 bases at J, with 12 bases between the two ends. The CDR3 consists of 15 residues. Looked up from germline, CDR1 is SGHTA and CDR2 is FQGNSA. The CDR3 nucleotides are TGTGCCAGCAGCTTAGTTGGCTCGCCAACCTACGAGCAGTACTTC. Amino acid sequence: CASSLVGSPTYEQYF.

The chain combines TRBV28 with TRBJ1-6; D gene ambiguous. Germline lookup yields CDR1 MDHEN and CDR2 SYDVKM. The CDR3 is made up of 16 amino acids. The V gene lost 3 bases and the J gene lost 0 bases, with 9 bases spanning the gap. CDR3 bases: TGTGCCAGCAGTTTTTCTCACAGCTCCTATAATTCACCCCTCCACTTT. Translation gives CASSFSHSSYNSPLHF. Full variable domain (remainder filled in from reference TRBV28 and TRBJ1-6): DVKVTQSSRYLVKRTGEKVFLECVQDMDHENMFWYRQDPGLGLRLIYFSYDVKMKEKGDIPEGYSVSREKKERFSLILESASTNQTSMYLCASSFSHSSYNSPLHFGNGTRLTVT.

This clone showed up just once. The rearrangement joins TRBV27 to TRBJ1-2; D gene ambiguous. Trimming removed 4 bases from V and 2 bases from J, with 17 bases in between. The CDR3 extends over 16 amino acids. Looked up from germline, CDR1 is MNHEY and CDR2 is SMNVEV (reference sequence). CDR3 bases: TGTGCCAGCAGTTCAGCCCCCGACATCTTCAACTATGGCTACACCTTC. It yields the protein CASSSAPDIFNYGYTF.

The chain combines TRBV19 with TRBJ1-1; tentative D call: TRBD1 (5 bases). Germline V lookup: CDR1 LNHDA, CDR2 SQIVND (reference sequence). The CDR3 runs to 14 residues. The germline V and J ends were trimmed by 1 base and 7 bases, with 13 bases remaining between them. Written as DNA, the CDR3 is TGTGCCAGTAGTATAGCTGGAAGGGGATATGAAGCTTTCTTT. It encodes CASSIAGRGYEAFF.

This rearrangement joins TRBV15 to TRBJ2-5; TRBD2 agrees at 9 bases. This CDR3 spans 16 amino acids. J lost 5 bases, V lost 0 bases, and 7 bases had no gene match. Per the germline V gene, CDR1 is LNHNV and CDR2 is YYDKDF (reference sequence). The CDR3 nucleotides are TGTGCCACCAGCAGAGATTTGCGGGGGGGCCTCGAGACCCAGTACTTC. Protein sequence: CATSRDLRGGLETQYF.

The chain couples TRBV5-1 to TRBJ1-6; no definite D call. This CDR3 has 17 amino acids. V lost 0 bases, J lost 0 bases, and 10 bases lay in between. Per the germline V gene, CDR1 is SGHRS and CDR2 is YFSETQ. The CDR3, as DNA: TGCGCCAGCAGCTTGGAGCCAGGTAGCTCCTATAATTCACCCCTCCACTTT. This sequence encodes CASSLEPGSSYNSPLHF.